Below are 24 T cell receptor beta chains sequenced from a single sample in a study of graft-versus-host responses after intestinal transplantation. Profiling relied on immunoSEQ multiplex PCR, and the TCRdb table lists in-frame clones only, not all of them. The table lists 9,100 or so clones, roughly 89% of them singletons. Sequencing used PBMCs, obtained just over 42 days after intestinal transplant. The receptors shown here come from a human patient who received an intestinal transplant, so some T cells may come from the graft donor.

The DNA for the CDR3 is TGTGCCATCACCCGAGGACGGCCGCCTTACAATGAGCAGTTCTTC. Its protein is CAITRGRPPYNEQFF. V gene TRBV10-3 combines with J gene TRBJ2-1; unclear D gene. This CDR3 spans 15 amino acids. V was shortened by 7 bases and J by 4 bases, with 17 bases between the two germline ends. CDR1 and CDR2 (germline): ENHRY, SYGVKD.

The rearrangement joins TRBV5-6 to TRBJ1-1; D gene unclear. Germline V gene sequence: CDR1 SGHDT, CDR2 YYEEEE. V was pared by 7 bases and J by 0 bases, with 10 bases between. There are 13 residues in the CDR3. CDR3 nucleotides: TGTGCCAGCCGACTTCACCTGAACACTGAAGCTTTCTTT. Amino acids: CASRLHLNTEAFF.

This clone is a singleton in its sample. The chain couples TRBV4-1 to TRBJ2-7; 9 nucleotides agree with TRBD2. V gave up 4 bases and J gave up 7 bases; unmatched junction bases: 11. The CDR3 covers 15 residues. CDR1 MGHRA and CDR2 YSYEKL come from the germline V gene. The CDR3 sequence is CASSPLISGSLEQYF. For the CDR3, the DNA is TGCGCCAGCAGCCCTTTGATTAGCGGGAGCCTAGAGCAGTACTTC.

The gene calls are TRBV7-6 and TRBJ2-7, with D perhaps TRBD2 (5 bases). The ends were cut back, 5 bases at V and 2 bases at J, with 19 bases in the middle. This CDR3 is 16 amino acids long. CDR1 and CDR2 from the germline V gene are SGHVS and FNYEAQ. The CDR3 bases are TGTGCCAGCAGCCCCCTTGACTATACAGTAGCCTACGAGCAGTACTTC. Its translation: CASSPLDYTVAYEQYF.

The V and J genes are TRBV5-1 and TRBJ2-7; 7 bases align to TRBD1. CDR3 length equals 16 residues. The germline V gene has CDR1 SGHRS and CDR2 YFSETQ. With V trimmed by 4 bases and J by 5 bases, 15 bases remained unmatched. CDR3 bases: TGCGCCAGCAGCGATTTTCTCCGGGACAGACAGAACGAGCAGTACTTC. Its translation: CASSDFLRDRQNEQYF.

The chain employs TRBV6-1 and TRBJ2-7, with 13 bases lining up with TRBD2. This CDR3 is built from 14 residues. V gave up 5 bases and J gave up 7 bases; unmatched junction bases: 5. The germline gives CDR1 MNHNS, CDR2 SASEGT. CDR3 loop: CASSWTSGRGEQYF. The CDR3 nucleotides are TGTGCCAGCAGTTGGACTAGCGGGAGAGGAGAGCAGTACTTC.

The V gene is TRBV7-9, the J gene TRBJ2-4; D unresolved. Between the trimmed V and J ends, which lost 6 bases and 0 bases, there was a span of 12 bases. Germline V gene data show CDR1 as SEHNR and CDR2 as FQNEAQ (reference sequence). CDR3 length: 15 amino acids. The CDR3 protein is CASRSGPSAKNIQYF. CDR3 in DNA: TGTGCCAGCAGATCCGGACCGTCAGCCAAAAACATTCAGTACTTC.

The CDR3 DNA follows: TGTGCCAGCAAGCCCTCGTCTTTTGGGGCTGAAGCTTTCTTT. Translating gives CASKPSSFGAEAFF. The chain links TRBV7-9 to TRBJ1-1; D is unclear. The germline V gene has CDR1 SEHNR and CDR2 FQNEAQ (reference sequence). The CDR3 spans 14 residues. Trimming removed 7 bases from V and 6 bases from J, with 18 bases in between.

This chain connects TRBV7-3 to TRBJ2-3; 12 bases align to TRBD2. The CDR3 is 14 residues long. The V and J ends lost 4 bases and 4 bases, in that order; junction bases with no gene match: 0. Germline V gives CDR1 SGHTA, CDR2 FQGTGA. The CDR3 protein is CASSSSGGADTQYF. The DNA for the CDR3 is TGTGCCAGCAGCTCTAGCGGGGGGGCAGATACGCAGTATTTT. The full variable domain, with the rest looked up from reference TRBV7-3 and TRBJ2-3, is GAGVSQTPSNKVTEKGKYVELRCDPISGHTALYWYRQSLGQGPEFLIYFQGTGAADDSGLPNDRFFAVRPEGSVSTLKIQRTERGDSAVYLCASSSSGGADTQYFGPGTRLTVL.

The chain carries TRBV7-9 and TRBJ2-1; 8 nucleotides align to TRBD2. The V and J ends lost 5 bases and 6 bases, in that order; junction bases with no gene match: 6. CDR1 and CDR2 from the germline V gene are SEHNR and FQNEAQ (reference sequence). The CDR3 totals 14 residues. The CDR3, as DNA: TGTGCCAGCAGCCCCTGGACTAGCCCCAATGAGCAGTTCTTC. Translated: CASSPWTSPNEQFF.

This chain joins TRBV27 and TRBJ2-3, with TRBD2 identical over 9 bases. V dropped 5 bases and J dropped 4; count of bases not matched to a gene: 13. Per the germline V gene, CDR1 is MNHEY and CDR2 is SMNVEV (reference sequence). The CDR3 extends over 17 amino acids. CDR3 residues: CASSPSIAGVLPDTQYF. CDR3 DNA: TGTGCCAGCAGTCCAAGTATAGCGGGAGTGTTACCAGATACGCAGTATTTT.

This clone was picked up one time. J is TRBJ2-5 and V is TRBV19; TRBD2 aligns across 12 bases. CDR3 length: 14 residues. Germline CDR1 reads LNHDA; CDR2 reads SQIVND (reference sequence). Trimming removed 6 bases from V and 5 bases from J; junction bases left unmatched: 4. The CDR3 DNA sequence: TGTGCCAGTAGAGGACTAGCGGGGCAGGAGACCCAGTACTTC. Its translation is CASRGLAGQETQYF.

The rearrangement joins TRBV19 to TRBJ1-4, with TRBD1 matching over 12 bases. Trimming cost V 1 base and J 8 bases; bases outside gene matches: 5. CDR1 and CDR2 from the germline V gene are LNHDA and SQIVND (reference sequence). This CDR3 spans 16 amino acids. This CDR3 reads CASSIGAGTGGEKLFF. The CDR3 coding sequence is TGTGCCAGTAGTATAGGGGCCGGGACAGGGGGCGAAAAACTGTTTTTT.

This chain joins TRBV7-9 and TRBJ1-1; D is possibly TRBD1 (5 bases). The CDR3 extends over 14 amino acids. Per germline, CDR1 SEHNR and CDR2 FQNEAQ (reference sequence). The ends were cut back, 0 bases at V and 7 bases at J, with 12 bases in the middle. CDR3 coding DNA: TGTGCCAGCAGCTTAGCGGGGGAGATGAGTGAAGCTTTCTTT. Protein: CASSLAGEMSEAFF.

This chain uses TRBV5-4 with TRBJ2-1; TRBD1 might be the D (5 bases). CDR3 size: 14 residues. Per germline, CDR1 SGHNT and CDR2 YYREEE (reference sequence). The germline V and J ends were trimmed by 2 bases and 4 bases, with 10 bases remaining between them. The CDR3 DNA sequence: TGTGCCAGCAGCTTAGGCGACAGATACAATGAGCAGTTCTTC. Its translation is CASSLGDRYNEQFF.

As for this clone: Other nucleotide sequences from this sample produce the same CDR3. The J gene is TRBJ1-2, the V gene TRBV6-5; 7 bases fit TRBD1. Losses at the gene ends were 5 bases for V and 10 bases for J; bases not matched to a gene: 7. This CDR3 region has 12 residues. CDR1 is MNHEY, CDR2 SVGAGI, per germline. CDR3 region: CASSRQGRNYTF. CDR3 in DNA: TGTGCCAGCAGTAGACAGGGCCGAAACTACACCTTC.

J is TRBJ1-6 and V is TRBV7-2, with D possibly TRBD1 on 5 matching bases. Germline lookup yields CDR1 SGHTA and CDR2 FQGNSA. Trimming left V 3 bases short and J 9 bases short, with 9 bases between. CDR3 length: 13 residues. Written as DNA, the CDR3 is TGTGCCAGCAGCTTGGACACAACTTCACCCCTCCACTTT. Protein product: CASSLDTTSPLHF.

The chain combines TRBV19 with TRBJ2-7, with 7 bases aligning to TRBD1. This CDR3 region has 13 residues. The ends lost 2 bases at V and 4 bases at J; junction bases unmatched: 2. Per the germline V gene, CDR1 is LNHDA and CDR2 is SQIVND (reference sequence). The CDR3, as DNA: TGTGCCAGTAGTATATCGGGACAGTACGAGCAGTACTTC. It encodes CASSISGQYEQYF.

This sequence joins TRBV6-5 and TRBJ2-3, with a tentative D call TRBD2 (6 bases). CDR3 length equals 15 residues. The V gene lost 3 bases and the J gene lost 0 bases, with 10 bases spanning the gap. The germline V gene encodes CDR1 MNHEY and CDR2 SVGAGI. CDR3 loop: CASSYGGASTDTQYF. DNA of the CDR3: TGTGCCAGCAGTTATGGAGGGGCTAGCACAGATACGCAGTATTTT.

J is TRBJ2-1 and V is TRBV6-6; 12 bases map to TRBD1. With 6 bases clipped from V and 8 bases from J, the junction kept 8 bases outside the gene matches. Looked up from germline, CDR1 is MNHNY and CDR2 is SVGAGI (reference sequence). This CDR3 spans 15 amino acids. The CDR3 protein is CASSPRDRGQDEQFF. Here the CDR3 DNA reads TGTGCCAGCAGCCCCCGGGACAGGGGGCAGGATGAGCAGTTCTTC.

The rearrangement joins TRBV7-9 to TRBJ2-7; no firm D call. There are 13 residues in the CDR3. Germline loops: CDR1 SEHNR, CDR2 FQNEAQ (reference sequence). V lost 5 bases and J lost 3, with 11 bases in between. CDR3 sequence: CASSPTTVYEQYF. In DNA, the CDR3 is TGTGCCAGCAGCCCCACGACCGTCTACGAGCAGTACTTC.

This clone was observed once. V gene TRBV5-6 combines with J gene TRBJ2-2; D unclear. The V end was cut by 0 bases, the J end by 4 bases, with 4 bases between. The V gene's germline CDR1 is SGHDT and CDR2 YYEEEE. The CDR3 totals 13 residues. The CDR3 nucleotides read TGTGCCAGCAGCTTGGGGAGCACCGGGGAGCTGTTTTTT. Amino acids: CASSLGSTGELFF.

CDR3 region: CASSPITGSGLLYNEQFF. Written as DNA, the CDR3 is TGTGCCAGCAGTCCAATCACAGGGAGTGGGCTGCTCTACAATGAGCAGTTCTTC. V is TRBV28 and J is TRBJ2-1; maybe TRBD1 (6 bases). CDR3 length equals 18 residues. Trimming took off 5 bases at V and 3 bases at J, with 23 bases between the two ends. Germline values: CDR1 MDHEN, CDR2 SYDVKM.

The gene calls are TRBV7-9 and TRBJ1-5; D possibly corresponds to TRBD1 (6 bases). Germline V gene sequence: CDR1 SEHNR, CDR2 FQNEAQ (reference sequence). V gave up 5 bases and J gave up 3 bases, with 11 bases separating them. The CDR3 extends over 14 amino acids. The CDR3 coding sequence is TGTGCCAGCAGCAAGACAGGCACCAATCAGCCCCAGCATTTT. It specifies CASSKTGTNQPQHF. The entire variable domain, with the rest obtained from reference TRBV7-9 and TRBJ1-5, is as follows: DTGVSQNPRHKITKRGQNVTFRCDPISEHNRLYWYRQTLGQGPEFLTYFQNEAQLEKSRLLSDRFSAERPKGSFSTLEIQRTEQGDSAMYLCASSKTGTNQPQHFGDGTRLSIL.